This record covers a single T cell receptor (beta chain). Antigen: not known. Sequencing used immunoSEQ multiplex PCR; TCRdb keeps in-frame clones, though not all of them. The profile shows about 110,000 clones, roughly 84% of them singletons. V shed 8 bases and J shed 2 bases, with 12 bases lying between them. The CDR3 runs to 13 residues. These data originate in a study of T cell responses to AZD1222 COVID-19 vaccine. As for the study in general: Second-dose timings of about 4 or about 12 weeks were pooled.

Study-wide points: Donors skewed white British and female; clonal diversity was possibly underestimated. A reported finding is that nearly half of spike-specific TCRs target unmutated variant regions. Across the whole spike, CD4 TCRs peaked at regions 160-218 and 743-854.

The TCR sequence derives from an adult in good health. This chain uses TRBV12-3 or TRBV12-4 with TRBJ1-1, with a weak D call TRBD1 (5 bases). The sequencing here drew on peripheral blood, taken on day 0 of AZD1222 vaccination. CDR3 amino acids: CASVRTPNTEAFF. The CDR3 DNA reads as TGTGCCAGCGTAAGGACACCAAACACTGAAGCTTTCTTT.